The 30 T cell receptor beta chains listed next were all sequenced from one sample in a study of cytomegalovirus exposure and HLA in healthy donors. Primers included in the PCR were 60 Vbeta and 13 Jbeta primers. Profiling relied on immunoSEQ multiplex PCR, and the TCRdb table lists in-frame clones only, not all of them. Of around 180,000 clones listed, approximately 71% were seen once; the top ten hold about 1.6%. The sample comprised PBMCs. Receptors originate from a girl between 10 and 17 years old in good health and CMV-seronegative.

The chain couples TRBV5-4 to TRBJ2-1; possible D gene TRBD1, 6 bases. Germline V gene sequence: CDR1 SGHNT, CDR2 YYREEE (reference sequence). The V and J ends lost 2 bases and 5 bases respectively, with 17 bases between them. The CDR3 has 16 residues. CDR3 coding DNA: TGTGCCAGCAGCTTTCGGGTTGGGACATCCGACAATGAGCAGTTCTTC. This translates into CASSFRVGTSDNEQFF. The full variable domain, with the rest looked up from reference TRBV5-4 and TRBJ2-1, is ETGVTQSPTHLIKTRGQQVTLRCSSQSGHNTVSWYQQALGQGPQFIFQYYREEENGRGNFPPRFSGLQFPNYSSELNVNALELDDSALYLCASSFRVGTSDNEQFFGPGTRLTVL.

The chain joins TRBV5-1 to TRBJ2-1; perhaps TRBD2 as D (6 bases). This CDR3 region has 20 residues. Trimming shortened V by 3 bases and J by 0 bases, and 25 bases separated the two germline ends. Germline V gene sequence: CDR1 SGHRS, CDR2 YFSETQ. The CDR3 DNA is TGCGCCAGCAGCTCGCTTACCGCACTAGCCGTGTTGAGCTCCTACAATGAGCAGTTCTTC. This translates into CASSSLTALAVLSSYNEQFF.

Comments on this clone: This sample also contains other DNA sequences that code for the same CDR3. The chain combines TRBV5-1 with TRBJ1-1; 9 bases fit TRBD1. Germline V gene lookup returns CDR1 SGHRS and CDR2 YFSETQ. After removal of 3 bases from V and 5 bases from J, the junction contained 5 bases not matched to a gene. The CDR3 sequence is 14 residues long. The CDR3 protein is CASSSGQGRTEAFF. As DNA, the CDR3 is TGCGCCAGCAGCTCGGGACAGGGAAGAACTGAAGCTTTCTTT.

The CDR3 loop is CASSLRGRGQETQYF. The CDR3 DNA follows: TGTGCCAGCAGCTTAAGGGGGAGGGGGCAAGAGACCCAGTACTTC. The chain joins TRBV7-2 to TRBJ2-5; weak D call: TRBD2 (7 bases). The CDR3 totals 15 residues. Germline V gene lookup returns CDR1 SGHTA and CDR2 FQGNSA. Trimming removed 2 bases at V and 2 bases at J, with 12 bases between.

This clone was counted a few times. This rearrangement joins TRBV4-1 to TRBJ2-1; maybe TRBD2 (6 bases). CDR1 is MGHRA, CDR2 YSYEKL, per germline. There are 14 residues in the CDR3. V lost 4 bases and J 2 bases, leaving 9 bases between the germline ends. The CDR3 loop reads CASSLGGAYNEQFF. The CDR3 nucleotides read TGCGCCAGCAGCCTGGGGGGAGCCTACAATGAGCAGTTCTTC.

This rearrangement joins TRBV30 to TRBJ1-6; 11 bases map to TRBD1. V gave up 5 bases and J gave up 7 bases; unmatched junction bases: 1. CDR1 and CDR2 (germline): GTSNPN, SVGIG (reference sequence). The CDR3 is 13 amino acids. The CDR3 nucleotides are TGTGCCTGGGGGACAGGGGGAAATTCACCCCTCCACTTT. It encodes CAWGTGGNSPLHF.

The J gene is TRBJ2-1, the V gene TRBV5-4; D remains unclear. V shed 0 bases and J shed 14 bases, with 15 bases lying between them. CDR1 SGHNT and CDR2 YYREEE come from the germline V gene (reference sequence). The CDR3 spans 13 residues. The CDR3 sequence: CASSLGRALTEFF. CDR3 DNA sequence: TGTGCCAGCAGCTTGGGGAGAGCCTTGACGGAGTTCTTC.

V usage is TRBV5-1 and J usage is TRBJ2-3; 9 bases map to TRBD1. The germline gives CDR1 SGHRS, CDR2 YFSETQ. With V trimmed by 0 bases and J by 2 bases, 4 bases remained unmatched. The CDR3 is made up of 16 amino acids. Written as DNA, the CDR3 is TGCGCCAGCAGCTTGGGGGACAGGGAGCTCACAGATACGCAGTATTTT. Residues: CASSLGDRELTDTQYF.

This clone was observed a single time. The genes are TRBV7-9 and TRBJ1-1, with a weak D call TRBD1 (5 bases). Per germline, CDR1 SEHNR and CDR2 FQNEAQ (reference sequence). The germline V and J ends were trimmed by 3 bases and 0 bases, with 11 bases remaining between them. The CDR3 is 15 residues long. Written as DNA, the CDR3 is TGTGCCAGCAGCTTTGGACAAATCCTGAACACTGAAGCTTTCTTT. Translation gives CASSFGQILNTEAFF. The full variable domain, rest sourced from reference TRBV7-9 and TRBJ1-1, is DTGVSQNPRHKITKRGQNVTFRCDPISEHNRLYWYRQTLGQGPEFLTYFQNEAQLEKSRLLSDRFSAERPKGSFSTLEIQRTEQGDSAMYLCASSFGQILNTEAFFGQGTRLTVV.

This rearrangement joins TRBV30 to TRBJ2-2; 7 nucleotides agree with TRBD1. V was clipped by 5 bases and J by 5 bases; unmatched bases: 8. CDR1 GTSNPN and CDR2 SVGIG come from the germline V gene (reference sequence). This CDR3 region has 14 residues. CDR3 sequence: CAWSGTVITGELFF. The CDR3 nucleotides are TGTGCCTGGTCCGGGACAGTCATTACCGGGGAGCTGTTTTTT.

V and J are TRBV19 and TRBJ2-3; 9 bases match TRBD2. From germline, CDR1 is LNHDA and CDR2 SQIVND (reference sequence). Trimming removed 5 bases from V and 1 base from J; junction bases left unmatched: 4. The CDR3 runs to 15 residues. CDR3 sequence (DNA): TGTGCCAGTAGTGCGATAGCGGGGGGCACAGATACGCAGTATTTT. It yields the protein CASSAIAGGTDTQYF.

This rearrangement joins TRBV10-1 to TRBJ1-1; maybe TRBD1 (5 bases). V was clipped by 4 bases and J by 1 base, with 13 bases between them. CDR1 and CDR2 from the germline V gene are WNHNN and SYGVQD (reference sequence). The CDR3 contains 15 residues. The CDR3 protein is CASSAAGRPNTEAFF. CDR3 nucleotides: TGCGCCAGCAGTGCAGCGGGACGCCCGAACACTGAAGCTTTCTTT.

This chain uses TRBV7-9 with TRBJ2-5; a weak D match, TRBD2 (5 bases). The germline V and J ends were trimmed by 4 bases and 2 bases, with 11 bases remaining between them. The CDR3 spans 14 residues. Germline V CDR1 and CDR2: SEHNR, FQNEAQ (reference sequence). Here the CDR3 DNA reads TGTGCCAGCAGCTCCCCCGAGGGACAAGAGACCCAGTACTTC. This sequence encodes CASSSPEGQETQYF.

This clone came up a few times. The rearrangement links TRBV13 to TRBJ1-3; a possible D gene is TRBD1 (6 bases). Trimming took off 3 bases at V and 0 bases at J, with 12 bases between the two ends. CDR1 and CDR2 from the germline V gene are PRHDT and FYEKMQ (reference sequence). This CDR3 is built from 16 residues. Here the CDR3 DNA reads TGTGCCAGCAGCTTGGGACACCCCAGCTCTGGAAACACCATATATTTT. Translation: CASSLGHPSSGNTIYF. The full variable domain, its missing parts supplied by reference TRBV13 and TRBJ1-3, is AAGVIQSPRHLIKEKRETATLKCYPIPRHDTVYWYQQGPGQDPQFLISFYEKMQSDKGSIPDRFSAQQFSDYHSELNMSSLELGDSALYFCASSLGHPSSGNTIYFGEGSWLTVV.

The chain couples TRBV29-1 to TRBJ2-4, with D perhaps matching TRBD2 (6 bases). The CDR3 runs 15 residues. Germline V CDR1 and CDR2: SQVTM, ANQGSEA. Trimming stripped 4 bases from V and 9 bases from J, with 22 bases between. The DNA of the CDR3 is TGCAGCGTTGTGCCCCCTCCTAACGGGAGAGGCATTCAGTACTTC. Protein: CSVVPPPNGRGIQYF.

This rearrangement joins TRBV21-1 to TRBJ1-2; TRBD1 is the table's D call, not checked against the DNA. TRBV21-1 is noted as a pseudogene. The CDR3 consists of 18 residues. The CDR3 loop is CASSKVEGQGVPNYGYTF. The CDR3 bases are TGTGCCAGCAGCAAAGTCGAGGGACAGGGGGTTCCAAACTATGGCTACACCTTC.

This sequence joins TRBV29-1 and TRBJ2-1; 9 nucleotides match TRBD2. The CDR3 totals 14 residues. Per germline, CDR1 SQVTM and CDR2 ANQGSEA. V was pared by 3 bases and J by 5 bases, with 5 bases of the junction left unmatched. The CDR3 reads CSVEASGAHNEQFF. The CDR3 DNA is TGCAGCGTTGAGGCTAGCGGGGCCCACAATGAGCAGTTCTTC.

The CDR3 spells CASSLARGLNEQYF. In nucleotides, the CDR3 is TGTGCCAGCAGCTTAGCCAGGGGGCTTAACGAGCAGTACTTC. The V and J genes are TRBV7-9 and TRBJ2-7, with 8 bases identical to TRBD1. This CDR3 spans 14 amino acids. V was pared by 0 bases and J by 5 bases, with 3 bases of the junction left unmatched. CDR1 and CDR2 from the germline V gene are SEHNR and FQNEAQ (reference sequence).

V is TRBV15 and J is TRBJ2-5; the match to TRBD1 covers 7 bases. After removal of 1 base from V and 5 bases from J, the junction contained 16 bases not matched to a gene. This CDR3 is 18 amino acids long. Looked up from germline, CDR1 is LNHNV and CDR2 is YYDKDF (reference sequence). The CDR3 DNA follows: TGTGCCACCAGCAGAGGTACCCCCACTCTAAACAGGGGTGAGACCCAGTACTTC. This translates into CATSRGTPTLNRGETQYF. The complete variable domain, with remaining parts taken from reference TRBV15 and TRBJ2-5, reads DAMVIQNPRYQVTQFGKPVTLSCSQTLNHNVMYWYQQKSSQAPKLLFHYYDKDFNNEADTPDNFQSRRPNTSFCFLDIRSPGLGDTAMYLCATSRGTPTLNRGETQYFGPGTRLLVL.

This chain uses TRBV5-1 with TRBJ2-2; possibly TRBD2 for D (5 bases). Germline V gene sequence: CDR1 SGHRS, CDR2 YFSETQ. CDR3 length: 15 residues. V lost 0 bases, J lost 2 bases, and 8 bases lay in between. The CDR3 loop reads CASSLEADNTGELFF. The CDR3, as DNA: TGCGCCAGCAGCTTGGAAGCGGATAACACCGGGGAGCTGTTTTTT.

The V call is TRBV7-3, the J call TRBJ2-6; tentatively, D is TRBD2 (7 bases). Germline CDR1 and CDR2: SGHTA and FQGTGA. This CDR3 spans 17 amino acids. V lost 5 bases and J 0 bases, leaving 14 bases between the germline ends. The CDR3 loop is CASSPAGALSGANVLTF. In DNA, the CDR3 is TGTGCCAGCAGCCCCGCGGGGGCCCTCTCTGGGGCCAACGTCCTGACTTTC.

The chain carries TRBV15 and TRBJ2-7; D may be TRBD2 (5 bases). V was pared by 0 bases and J by 0 bases, with 9 bases between. From germline, CDR1 is LNHNV and CDR2 YYDKDF (reference sequence). CDR3 size: 15 residues. The DNA of the CDR3 is TGTGCCACCAGCAGAGAACGCGCGGGCTCCTACGAGCAGTACTTC. Encoded protein: CATSRERAGSYEQYF.

The chain recombines TRBV15 with TRBJ1-1; a possible D gene is TRBD1 (6 bases). This CDR3 has 14 amino acids. CDR1 is LNHNV, CDR2 YYDKDF, per germline (reference sequence). V shed 3 bases and J shed 1 base, with 9 bases lying between them. The CDR3 loop reads CATSSSQGNTEAFF. The DNA of the CDR3 is TGTGCCACCAGCAGTTCACAGGGGAACACTGAAGCTTTCTTT.

This sequence joins TRBV5-4 and TRBJ1-2; D may be TRBD1 (6 bases). CDR3 length: 15 amino acids. Germline-derived CDR1 and CDR2 are SGHNT and YYREEE (reference sequence). Trimming took off 0 bases at V and 8 bases at J, with 17 bases between the two ends. CDR3 sequence (DNA): TGTGCCAGCAGCTTGGCTGACACAGGGTCGGACGGCTACACCTTC. Translating gives CASSLADTGSDGYTF. Variable domain in full (rest from reference TRBV5-4 and TRBJ1-2): ETGVTQSPTHLIKTRGQQVTLRCSSQSGHNTVSWYQQALGQGPQFIFQYYREEENGRGNFPPRFSGLQFPNYSSELNVNALELDDSALYLCASSLADTGSDGYTFGSGTRLTVV.

As to this clone: The germline gene is not matched at one end of the junction; a read error may be the cause. The chain carries TRBV7-7 and TRBJ2-7; no clear D gene. Germline values: CDR1 SSHAT, CDR2 FNYEAQ (reference sequence). The CDR3 has 14 residues. The CDR3 nucleotides read TGTGCTAGCAGCCACTCAACCGAAAACTACGAGCAGTACTTC. Translating gives CASSHSTENYEQYF.

The V and J genes are TRBV5-1 and TRBJ1-2; the match to TRBD1 covers 11 bases. CDR3 length equals 14 residues. Per the germline V gene, CDR1 is SGHRS and CDR2 is YFSETQ. V shed 5 bases, J shed 7 bases, and the junction held 7 bases outside the gene matches. The CDR3 protein is CASRLDGTGGGYTF. CDR3 in DNA: TGCGCCAGCAGACTGGATGGGACAGGGGGTGGCTACACCTTC. The variable domain in full, completed from reference TRBV5-1 and TRBJ1-2, reads KAGVTQTPRYLIKTRGQQVTLSCSPISGHRSVSWYQQTPGQGLQFLFEYFSETQRNKGNFPGRFSGRQFSNSRSEMNVSTLELGDSALYLCASRLDGTGGGYTFGSGTRLTVV.

The chain employs TRBV15 and TRBJ2-7; 8 bases align to TRBD1. CDR1 is LNHNV, CDR2 YYDKDF, per germline (reference sequence). The CDR3 has 18 residues. V lost 4 bases and J lost 3; bases outside the gene matches: 17. The CDR3: CATSTANRDRGAHYEQYF. DNA for the CDR3: TGTGCCACCAGCACAGCCAACCGCGACAGGGGAGCTCACTACGAGCAGTACTTC.

The V gene is TRBV14, the J gene TRBJ2-3, with D perhaps matching TRBD1 (6 bases). This CDR3 comprises 12 residues. V was cut by 6 bases and J by 8 bases, with 12 bases left in between. Germline V gene data show CDR1 as SGHDN and CDR2 as FVKESK. CDR3 sequence reads: CASRSRGSTQYF. For the CDR3, the DNA is TGTGCCAGCAGGTCCAGGGGTAGTACGCAGTATTTT.

The rearrangement uses TRBV2 and TRBJ2-3, with a weak D call TRBD1 (6 bases). This CDR3 is 14 amino acids long. Germline CDR1 reads SNHLY; CDR2 reads FYNNEI. Trimming cost V 10 bases and J 0 bases, with 14 bases left between them. CDR3 sequence reads: CATQDSFSTDTQYF. In DNA form, the CDR3 reads TGTGCCACCCAGGACAGTTTTAGCACAGATACGCAGTATTTT.

The chain couples TRBV19 to TRBJ1-5; 11 positions agree with TRBD1. The CDR3 is 21 residues long. The junction had 16 bases not matched to a gene; V was cut back by 3 bases and J by 0 bases. Germline CDR1 is LNHDA and CDR2 is SQIVND (reference sequence). CDR3 protein: CASSILRTGGGRGYSNQPQHF. The CDR3, as DNA: TGTGCCAGTAGTATCCTCCGGACAGGGGGCGGTCGGGGCTATAGCAATCAGCCCCAGCATTTT.